A selection of T cell receptor beta chains follows, all from one sample in a study of shared clonotypes between healthy human individuals. Using immunoSEQ multiplex PCR, the repertoire was profiled, and TCRdb retains in-frame clones only, with some absent. The sample shows a few million clones, roughly 92% of them seen only once. The specimen was naive CD4+ T cells from PBMCs. All receptors come from a man younger than 35 in good health. Some clones in this sample may be carry-over from other donors' samples. Both conserved end residues are part of each CDR3. The D gene is left open where the match is weak. Expanded clones are given a class, and other clones once, few, many or no size at all.

d_call	clone_size	cdr3_length	v_call	j_call	cdr3_aa	cdr3_nt
TRBD2	NA	16	TRBV7-9	TRBJ2-1	CASSVLAGGPYNEQFF	TGTGCCAGCAGCGTTTTAGCGGGTGGCCCCTACAATGAGCAGTTCTTC
NA	NA	14	TRBV2	TRBJ1-4	CASRHRDTAEKLFF	TGTGCCAGCAGACACCGGGACACAGCTGAAAAACTGTTTTTT
NA	NA	14	TRBV6-1	TRBJ2-3	CASGEQQGTDTQYF	TGTGCCAGCGGTGAACAACAGGGAACAGATACGCAGTATTTT
TRBD1	NA	16	TRBV27	TRBJ2-2	CASSFPGQAGTGELFF	TGTGCCAGCAGTTTCCCGGGACAGGCCGGCACCGGGGAGCTGTTTTTT
TRBD1	NA	16	TRBV5-1	TRBJ2-7	CASSLRAGQGNYEQYF	TGCGCCAGCAGCTTGCGAGCGGGACAGGGTAACTACGAGCAGTACTTC
TRBD2	NA	14	TRBV7-9	TRBJ2-7	CASSRLAGEYEQYF	TGTGCCAGCAGCCGACTAGCGGGAGAGTACGAGCAGTACTTC
TRBD1	once	16	TRBV5-1	TRBJ1-3	CASSLAGGSFGNTIYF	TGCGCCAGCAGCTTGGCAGGGGGTTCGTTTGGAAACACCATATATTTT
TRBD2	NA	14	TRBV6-1	TRBJ2-5	CASRSGTGIQTQYF	TGTGCCAGCAGGAGCGGGACGGGCATTCAGACCCAGTACTTC
NA	NA	14	TRBV5-1	TRBJ1-6	CASRQGADDSPLHF	TGCGCCAGCAGGCAGGGCGCGGACGATTCACCCCTCCACTTT
NA	NA	14	TRBV6-6	TRBJ1-1	CASSPGGGPTEAFF	TGTGCCAGCAGTCCGGGCGGTGGGCCCACTGAAGCTTTCTTT
NA	NA	15	TRBV15	TRBJ2-7	CATSRDRRVTYEQYF	TGTGCCACCAGCAGAGATCGTCGGGTTACCTACGAGCAGTACTTC
NA	once	15	TRBV9	TRBJ2-3	CASSPSGGRGDTQYF	TGTGCCAGCAGCCCCTCAGGAGGGAGAGGAGATACGCAGTATTTT
TRBD1	NA	14	TRBV7-2	TRBJ1-2	CASSVTGGDYGYTF	TGTGCCAGCAGCGTGACAGGGGGCGACTATGGCTACACCTTC
NA	NA	15	TRBV28	TRBJ1-4	CASSLPGRPNEKLFF	TGTGCCAGCAGTCTCCCAGGGAGGCCTAATGAAAAACTGTTTTTT
NA	NA	16	TRBV9	TRBJ2-1	CASSVRGASSYNEQFF	TGTGCCAGCAGCGTAAGAGGGGCGAGCTCCTACAATGAGCAGTTCTTC
NA	once	14	TRBV2	TRBJ1-1	CASTKTFMNTEAFF	TGTGCCAGCACCAAAACTTTCATGAACACTGAAGCTTTCTTT
NA	NA	14	TRBV6-1	TRBJ1-3	CASSQGTGGNTIYF	TGTGCCAGCAGTCAGGGGACTGGCGGAAACACCATATATTTT
TRBD1	NA	12	TRBV28	TRBJ1-2	CASRDRGHGYTF	TGTGCCAGCAGGGACAGGGGCCATGGCTACACCTTC
NA	NA	14	TRBV5-1	TRBJ2-2	CASREGTNTGELFF	TGCGCCAGCAGGGAAGGAACGAACACCGGGGAGCTGTTTTTT
NA	NA	14	TRBV7-8	TRBJ2-5	CASSLMPAAGTQYF	TGTGCCAGCAGCTTAATGCCGGCGGCAGGGACCCAGTACTTC
TRBD2	NA	18	TRBV7-3	TRBJ2-2	CASSRTGTSGRAPGELFF	TGTGCCAGCAGCAGGACCGGGACTAGCGGGAGGGCCCCCGGGGAGCTGTTTTTT
NA	once	13	TRBV7-3	TRBJ2-2	CASALSNTGELFF	TGTGCCTCGGCCCTCTCGAACACCGGGGAGCTGTTTTTT
NA	NA	15	TRBV18	TRBJ2-1	CASSLTIGGSHEQFF	TGTGCCAGCTCACTAACGATTGGGGGGAGCCATGAGCAGTTCTTC
NA	NA	15	TRBV4-3	TRBJ2-3	CASSQEFLGSDTQYF	TGCGCCAGCAGCCAAGAATTTTTGGGTTCTGATACGCAGTATTTT
TRBD1	once	15	TRBV5-1	TRBJ1-3	CASSRGQGSGNTIYF	TGCGCCAGCAGCCGTGGACAGGGCTCTGGAAACACCATATATTTT
TRBD1	NA	12	TRBV28	TRBJ1-2	CASRGTAYGYTF	TGTGCCAGTAGAGGGACAGCCTATGGCTACACCTTC
NA	NA	16	TRBV4-1	TRBJ1-6	CASSQEAGVGNSPLHF	TGCGCCAGCAGCCAAGAAGCAGGGGTGGGGAATTCACCCCTCCACTTT
TRBD1	NA	13	TRBV10-1	TRBJ2-7	CASSEGDRWKQYF	TGCGCCAGCAGTGAGGGGGACAGGTGGAAGCAGTACTTC
NA	NA	13	TRBV28	TRBJ1-1	CASSLSGNTEAFF	TGTGCCAGCAGTTTATCCGGGAACACTGAAGCTTTCTTT
TRBD1	once	13	TRBV19	TRBJ2-7	CASSVTGAYEQYF	TGTGCCAGTAGTGTAACAGGGGCCTACGAGCAGTACTTC
NA	NA	14	TRBV5-1	TRBJ1-4	CASSPGLRNEKLFF	TGCGCCAGCAGCCCAGGACTCCGAAATGAAAAACTGTTTTTT
NA	NA	15	TRBV5-1	TRBJ2-6	CASSLDQGGANVLTF	TGCGCCAGCAGCTTGGACCAGGGGGGGGCCAACGTCCTGACTTTC
NA	NA	13	TRBV19	TRBJ1-1	CASTAQGLKMAFF	TGTGCCAGTACTGCACAGGGACTCAAGATGGCTTTCTTT
TRBD2	NA	15	TRBV7-3	TRBJ2-1	CASAPGLAVYNEQFF	TGTGCCAGCGCCCCAGGACTAGCGGTATACAATGAGCAGTTCTTC
NA	NA	14	TRBV5-1	TRBJ2-1	CASSLDSGHNEQFF	TGCGCCAGCAGCTTGGATTCCGGCCACAATGAGCAGTTCTTC
NA	NA	15	TRBV6-5	TRBJ2-5	CASNPWGGHQETQYF	TGTGCCAGCAACCCCTGGGGGGGGCACCAAGAGACCCAGTACTTC
TRBD2	NA	16	TRBV27	TRBJ2-7	CASSLRLGLADYEQYF	TGTGCCAGCAGCCTGAGGCTGGGACTAGCGGACTACGAGCAGTACTTC
TRBD2	NA	15	TRBV5-1	TRBJ2-3	CASRDSGSLSDTQYF	TGCGCCAGCAGGGATAGCGGGAGCCTCTCAGATACGCAGTATTTT
NA	NA	11	TRBV6-5	TRBJ1-1	CASYMNTEAFF	TGTGCCAGTTATATGAACACTGAAGCTTTCTTT
NA	NA	15	TRBV13	TRBJ2-4	CASSPQDTTKNIQYF	TGTGCCAGCAGCCCCCAGGATACGACCAAAAACATTCAGTACTTC
TRBD1	NA	14	TRBV2	TRBJ2-2	CASTMGDRDGELFF	TGTGCCAGCACCATGGGGGACAGGGACGGGGAGCTGTTTTTT
NA	NA	13	TRBV6-1	TRBJ1-1	CASDRWRNTEAFF	TGTGCCAGCGACCGATGGAGAAACACTGAAGCTTTCTTT
NA	NA	13	TRBV10-3	TRBJ1-1	CAISLFPSAEAFF	TGTGCCATCAGTTTATTCCCCAGCGCTGAAGCTTTCTTT
NA	NA	15	TRBV18	TRBJ2-3	CASSGLGAISDTQYF	TGTGCCAGCTCAGGTTTAGGGGCAATTTCGGATACGCAGTATTTT
NA	few	12	TRBV2	TRBJ1-1	CASSGSRLEAFF	TGTGCCAGCAGTGGGAGTCGGCTTGAAGCTTTCTTT
TRBD1	NA	16	TRBV27	TRBJ1-4	CASSLDRTGGKEKLFF	TGTGCCAGCAGTTTAGACCGGACAGGGGGTAAAGAAAAACTGTTTTTT
NA	NA	11	TRBV23-1	TRBJ1-2	CAPQGNYGYTF	TGCGCCCCCCAGGGGAACTATGGCTACACCTTC
TRBD2	NA	16	TRBV5-6	TRBJ2-5	CASSHWGGSVQETQYF	TGTGCCAGCAGCCATTGGGGAGGGTCTGTCCAAGAGACCCAGTACTTC
NA	NA	17	TRBV5-1	TRBJ2-7	CASSLLPDRTSSYEQYF	TGCGCCAGCAGCTTGTTGCCGGACAGGACTAGCTCCTACGAGCAGTACTTC
NA	NA	13	TRBV6-5	TRBJ1-1	CASTAGAWAEAFF	TGTGCCAGCACCGCCGGGGCTTGGGCTGAAGCTTTCTTT
NA	NA	12	TRBV29-1	TRBJ2-7	CSVEGSSYEQYF	TGCAGCGTTGAGGGATCCTCCTACGAGCAGTACTTC
TRBD2	NA	15	TRBV6-5	TRBJ2-7	CASRAEGLGAYEQYF	TGTGCCAGCAGAGCCGAGGGACTAGGGGCCTACGAGCAGTACTTC